This T cell receptor (beta chain) was documented in a study of Graves' ophthalmopathy and Graves' hyperthyroidism (dated by TCRdb to 2017 to 2018). Regarding the research as a whole: Peripheral blood samples were taken at the time of initial diagnosis, before any treatment was given. In roughly 6 hyperthyroidism patients, the T-cell repertoires found in thyroid tissue were compared with those found in blood. In total, 135 blood samples were TCR-sequenced: 40 to 45 ophthalmopathy, approximately 80 hyperthyroidism and 17 hyperthyroidism-to-ophthalmopathy patients. After sampling, hyperthyroidism patients received methimazole starting at 30 mg daily, and ophthalmopathy patients received high-dose intravenous methylprednisolone. The roughly 94 discovery patients were randomly split 7:3 into training and test sets. To explore V-J signatures distinguishing ophthalmopathy from hyperthyroidism, a discovery set of about a hundred patients (roughly 45 ophthalmopathy, 57 stable hyperthyroidism) was enrolled. For independent validation, a separate cohort was made up of approximately 19 hyperthyroidism patients plus 17 patients who later progressed from hyperthyroidism to ophthalmopathy. TCR beta repertoire signatures were used to distinguish Graves' ophthalmopathy from Graves' hyperthyroidism and to predict progression to ophthalmopathy.

Concerning this clonotype: The target of this receptor is not known. Per-nucleotide qualities are absent, and no much larger clonotype sits a single base away.

TCR beta CDR3 regions were amplified from RNA transcripts for repertoire sequencing. The first round of RT-PCR was done with HTBI primers and the Qiagen OneStep RT-PCR kit, and was followed by a second round of multiplex PCR, then size selection and purification. Libraries were sequenced paired-end with 100 bp reads on an Illumina HiSeq2000. The source study handled its data this way. Reads were processed with SOAPnuke, discarding reads with adapters, uncalled bases, mean Phred below 15, or no exact constant-primer or identifier match. COPE v1.2.5 was used to merge the high-quality paired reads. Each unique nucleotide sequence was treated as a clonotype, and MiTCR v1.1 was used to align the clonotypes to the IMGT TRB V, D and J references. Analysis was restricted to V-J combinations with a frequency above 0.0001, which covered 99.2% of repertoires. For each V-J combination, a TCR clonal expansion and chaos score was defined as the ratio of F50 clonal expansion to chaos observed in the TCRdist matrix. Welch's t-statistics and random forest were used to reduce features to about 13 V-J combinations, which were fed into a naive Bayes classifier. Thyroid-blood repertoire similarity was quantified with the Morisita-Horn index. TCRdb itself trimmed the public reads at Q25 with fastp, ran MiXCR and retained productive beta chains. Each CDR3 protein appears once, grouped with its most common genes and DNA. The V and J calls here are based on TCRdb, not the publication. This sample gives about 200,000 distinct CDR3 sequences in total; 29% of them show up just once. About 9.1% of the sample is taken by the ten largest.

What the study reported, not specific to this receptor: The 13-signature model separated ophthalmopathy from stable hyperthyroidism with 87.88% sensitivity and just under 84% specificity in cross-validation, and 80%/75% in the test set. In validation, the model predicted ophthalmopathy progression with over 60% sensitivity and approximately 75% specificity; 12 predicted patients were CT-confirmed with GO in a median of about 6.2 months. No statistical method was used to predetermine the sample size, and group allocation was not hidden from the investigators. Most expanded thyroid clonotypes with a frequency above 0.001 also appeared in blood, which suggests that blood repertoires may reflect the immune response in the thyroid.

Ophthalmopathy patients had moderately to severely active disease, Clinical Activity Score of at least 3, NOSPECS grade of at least 4, and disease duration under 3 months. Patients were excluded if they had other autoimmune diseases, uncontrolled infections, pregnancy or lactation. Clinical symptoms, serum thyroxine, TRAb, thyroid ultrasound and orbital computed tomography formed the basis of the diagnosis. PBMCs were isolated from about 10 ml of fresh peripheral blood by Ficoll-Paque density gradient centrifugation. Total RNA was extracted using Trizol reagent, and RNA quality was checked on an Agilent 2100 Bioanalyzer. Between the V and J ends, shortened by 0 bases and 2 bases respectively, the junction contains 14 bases. The CDR3 holds 16 amino acids from the cysteine to the phenylalanine. Just the 48-base CDR3 DNA is kept, in frame starting at base 1. CDR1 and CDR2 (LNHNV, YYDKDF) derive from the germline V gene (reference sequence).

This sequence uses TRBV15 and TRBJ2-7, with TRBD1 as a weak D call on 5 bases. Material: peripheral blood. This receptor was identified in a man in his forties or fifties with Graves' ophthalmopathy. Donor details come from another sample of the same person, matched by shared clones. Read as DNA, the sequence is TGTGCCACCAGCAGAGATCGAAGACAGCCGACCTACGAGCAGTACTTC. Translated, it reads CATSRDRRQPTYEQYF.